This T cell receptor beta chain was documented in a study of cytomegalovirus exposure and HLA in healthy donors (TCRdb year 2017). Broadly, across the study: In an earlier analysis of under 600 of the donors, 276 Gb of sequence data and 100 million or so unique TCR beta sequences from roughly 200 million T cells were reported. Roughly 300 gigabases of sequencing data and roughly 81 million unique TCR sequences made up an early release that covered over 550 HLA-typed donors. Among the approximately 420 genotyped donors, about 85% belonged to the genetic ancestry cluster associated with self-reported Caucasian donors. The study aimed to test whether cataloging public T cell receptors could reveal signatures of past pathogen exposure. The study profiled the T cell repertoires of under 850 subjects by immunosequencing and related them to cytomegalovirus serostatus. A separate validation cohort of roughly 110 different subjects was used in addition to the approximately 610-subject first cohort. The study combined high-throughput TCR immunosequencing, statistical association of individual TCRs with disease status, and machine learning to predict cytomegalovirus infection status. In a later analysis, previously published TCR beta repertoires from several hundred donors were re-analyzed and high-resolution HLA genotyping was added so that TCR occurrence patterns could be studied. In the later analysis, no new phenotypic data were used to find candidate immune exposures; instead, reliance was placed on TCR beta sequences and their occurrence across donors. An earlier analysis of 587 of the donors used high-throughput TCR beta sequencing to judge whether each TCR beta V gene segment behaved as functional or pseudogenic. Donor age, sex, ethnicity and CMV serostatus were compiled alongside the repertoire data. A later genetic analysis used genome-wide SNP genotypes for about 65% of the roughly 700 donors, treating that subset as a discovery cohort. Every repertoire in the discovery cohort had been generated on one and the same sequencing platform. Both class I and class II loci were covered by HLA typing, at four-digit resolution. The number of typed donors differed by locus: roughly 620-640 for A, B, C, DRB1 and DQB1; some 500 for DQA1; approximately 600 for DPA1; and roughly 470 for DPB1. Four or five DR-DQ haplotypes were handled as single units for association and clustering, since linkage in the cohort was strong. Among several hundred genotyped donors of the cohort, an average of roughly 230,000 unique TCR beta nucleotide sequences was sequenced per donor, of which 15% to 20% were non-productive.

The cohort consisted of 650 to 700 healthy bone marrow donors. At the time of sampling, all cohort members were nominally healthy, though unrecorded immune exposures were likely present. The donor tested CMV seronegative, placing the donor among the 350 or so seronegative members of the cohort. Each donor provided a peripheral blood sample, and peripheral blood mononuclear cells were used for TCR beta sequencing. The Qiagen DNeasy Blood Extraction Kit was used to extract genomic DNA from the blood cell samples. A note on this clone: Its antigen remains unidentified. The input lacks base qualities; no much larger clone sits a single base away.

What the work shows at the level of the full study, not this receptor alone: According to the authors, the approach could potentially be generalized to other disease states and immunological phenotypes. Most CMV-associated TCR beta chains appeared to be HLA-restricted in a later analysis, and the HLA associations seemed to be driven largely by CMV exposure. Some IMGT-functional V segments, including TRBV6-2 and TRBV6-3, could not be distinguished by the 87-base-pair reads and were therefore excluded. Roughly uniform sequencing depth across donors was assumed in presence/absence analyses, although this assumption may not hold. While some public TCRs were present in many individuals, most TCR sequences turned up only very rarely across donors. Because HLA typing was missing for some donors at each locus, association tests included only the typed subset. The earlier analysis of approximately 590 of the donors excluded 15 to 20 rarely observed V segments, including chromosome 9 orphons, because counts were too low. In vitro tests confirmed that a few of the cytomegalovirus-associated TCR beta chains recognize cytomegalovirus antigens. In a later analysis, several top co-occurrence clusters were reported to appear linked to parvovirus B19, influenza, CMV and Epstein-Barr virus. For the cohort, immune exposure information was limited to CMV serostatus. Specific HLA alleles were associated with 18,000 or so TCR beta sequences at a false discovery rate of 0.05 in a later analysis. Only TCR beta chains were sequenced in this cohort, and the absence of alpha or paired-chain data limited detectable features. According to a later genetic analysis, donors in an Asian-associated ancestry cluster had fewer N-insertions in productive TCRs than the approximately 670-donor mean. A further reported finding was that TCR beta sequences accurately predicted the HLA-A and HLA-B alleles for most subjects in the first cohort. A later genetic analysis associated a missense DCLRE1C variant with V-gene and J-gene trimming of TCR beta chains, and an independent cohort replicated the association. Assigning TCR associations to individual alleles was difficult when HLA alleles, especially DR and DQ, strongly co-occurred. A group of highly shared sequence variants was considered likely to be a technical artifact of the sequencing pipeline. A total of 150 to 200 TCR beta chains were listed by the study as associated with cytomegalovirus. In a later analysis, HLA-associated TCR beta chains showed more clonal expansion and lower generation probabilities than non-associated chains that were equally common. In an earlier analysis of around 500 of the donors, most TCR beta V segments appeared in productive rearrangements about 87% or about 30% of the time, broadly matching IMGT annotations. Linkage disequilibrium might explain the correlated functional status among segregating V segments, but an unknown experimental factor could not be ruled out. In a later analysis, the rate of TCR association differed among HLA loci, with DRB1 alleles having the most associated TCRs and HLA-C alleles having the fewest. In both the original and validation cohorts, the classifier was reported to diagnose cytomegalovirus status with high specificity and sensitivity.

For CDR1 and CDR2, the germline V gene lists KGHSY and FQNENV. V is pared back by 4 bases and J by 0 bases, with 10 bases lying between the germline termini. The CDR3 covers 15 residues, taking in both the cysteine and the phenylalanine. The entry retains the CDR3 DNA only, 45 bases that are in frame from base 1. Libraries were constructed by the immunoSEQ multiplex PCR assay. A mixture of 60 forward primers for TCR Vbeta segments and 13 reverse primers for TCR Jbeta segments was used in the multiplex PCR. A multiplex PCR assay on genomic DNA amplified the CDR3 region of rearranged TCR beta genes. Amplified TCR beta libraries were sequenced as 87-base-pair reads on the Illumina HiSeq System. The paper's processing steps were these. Across the roughly 700 repertoires, a later analysis counted some 81 million unique TCR beta chains, approximately 10 million of which were shared by at least two donors. A nearest-neighbor algorithm error-corrected the raw reads and collapsed the reads into unique sequences, merging closely related sequences to remove PCR and sequencing errors. CDR3 sequences were aligned to IMGT reference sequences to assign V, D and J gene segments. For a sequence to be retained, a match of at least six nucleotides to both a V gene segment and a J gene segment was required. A rearrangement was called productive if the CDR3 had no stop codons and remained in frame with V and J, and every other rearrangement was called non-productive. Following IMGT convention, CDR3 was defined as the stretch from the second conserved V-encoded cysteine to the conserved J-encoded phenylalanine. In an earlier analysis of around 570 of the donors, sequences lacking an unambiguous match to a single V gene segment were excluded. In an earlier analysis of almost 600 of the donors, a V segment was called functional when productive rearrangements were above 56.7%, and segregating when the standard deviation between donors exceeded 5%. A statistical classification framework was developed to diagnose cytomegalovirus status using the catalog of TCR beta chain sequences. A later analysis assigned V and J genes by comparing TCR nucleotide sequences with IMGT/GENE-DB human TR gene sequences. Using the TCRdist pipeline, a later analysis assigned CDR3 sequences along with most-parsimonious VDJ recombination scenarios. In a later analysis, every TCR beta chain was defined by the combination of its CDR3 amino acid sequence and its V-gene family, and reads without a unique V-gene family were dropped. A later analysis removed 592 highly shared, low-generation-probability nucleotide sequences to deal with suspected cross-contamination and a sequencing artifact. For each public chain, a later analysis derived a clonal expansion index from normalized ranks of inferred template counts within each repertoire. In a later analysis, generation probabilities were computed using a VDJ recombination model fitted to out-of-frame rearrangements, and the results were checked against IGoR. A later analysis scored TCR-TCR, TCR-HLA and TCR-CMV co-occurrence with hypergeometric tests, applying a repertoire-size bias correction to TCR pairs. False discovery rates were estimated in a later analysis by permuting HLA or CMV assignments 20 times. In a later analysis, co-occurring TCRs were grouped with DBSCAN, and TCRdist sequence similarity was added when clustering was performed within HLA-allele-positive subsets. Repertoires with fewer than 30,000 or more than 120,000 public chains were left out of co-occurrence clustering, as were a handful of repertoires with anomalous nucleotide sharing. TCRdb provides this immuneACCESS table in a form limited to in-frame rearrangements. Some clones are lacking; in checked studies, under half of them reflect an unresolved V gene, and why the rest are absent is not known. D and trimming were read from the DNA, whereas the V and J calls and clone size are those reported in that table. Present in this sample are around 140,000 clones, roughly 80% of which were seen just once. The ten largest clones capture roughly 7% of the sample.

The sequence joins TRBV16 to TRBJ1-3; a tentative D call is TRBD1 (6 bases match). Sample: PBMCs. The TCR was taken from a male donor in good health and CMV-seronegative. The nucleotide sequence is TGTGCCAGCAGCCGACAGGCGGGCTCTGGAAACACCATATATTTT. The resulting protein is CASSRQAGSGNTIYF.